A single sample is the source of the 28 T cell receptor beta chains below, sequenced in a study of blood T cells in healthy people across ages. The second PCR ran roughly 7 to 11 cycles with a sample-barcoded 5' primer and J-beta primers. TCRdb ran MiXCR on the 5' RACE reads and lists one entry per CDR3 protein. The sample shows hundreds of thousands of distinct CDR3 sequences, around 41% of them seen only once. The specimen sequenced was blood. These receptors were taken from an elderly man in good health.

With regard to this clonotype: One end of the junction fails to match germline, which may point to a read error. The chain uses TRBV2 and TRBJ2-7; TRBD1 agrees at 7 bases. This CDR3 spans 14 amino acids. Germline CDR1 and CDR2: SNHLY and FYNNEI. The CDR3 DNA sequence: TGTGCCGGCAGTGAGCAGGGGGACTCCTACGAGCAGTACTTC. Its protein is CAGSEQGDSYEQYF.

This clonotype was seen a few times. The chain uses TRBV6-1 and TRBJ1-2, with D possibly TRBD1 on 6 matching bases. The CDR3 has 11 amino acids. The V gene's germline CDR1 is MNHNS and CDR2 SASEGT. V was shortened by 9 bases and J by 5 bases, with 10 bases between the two germline ends. The CDR3 sequence: CASEGGYGYTF. DNA for the CDR3: TGTGCCAGTGAAGGGGGGTATGGCTACACCTTC.

This sequence joins TRBV7-6 and TRBJ2-3, with 9 bases aligning to TRBD2. J gave up 2 bases and V 1 base, and 4 bases lay outside the gene matches. The CDR3 has 16 residues. Per the germline V gene, CDR1 is SGHVS and CDR2 is FNYEAQ. CDR3 DNA sequence: TGTGCCAGCAGCTTAGGCGGGGGGGCGAACACAGATACGCAGTATTTT. Amino acid sequence: CASSLGGGANTDTQYF. The full variable domain, completed using reference TRBV7-6 and TRBJ2-3, is GAGVSQSPRYKVTKRGQDVALRCDPISGHVSLYWYRQALGQGPEFLTYFNYEAQQDKSGLPNDRFSAERPEGSISTLTIQRTEQRDSAMYRCASSLGGGANTDTQYFGPGTRLTVL.

The sample holds a few counts of this clonotype. The CDR3 DNA follows: TGTGCCAGCAGTGTATGGTCAGACGAGCAGTACTTC. Amino acids: CASSVWSDEQYF. This rearrangement joins TRBV6-1 to TRBJ2-7; D remains ambiguous. The ends were cut back, 4 bases at V and 5 bases at J, with 9 bases in the middle. The CDR3 loop spans 12 amino acids. Germline V gives CDR1 MNHNS, CDR2 SASEGT.

In its sample, this clonotype was seen many times. The rearrangement joins TRBV5-5 to TRBJ2-2; 11 positions match TRBD2. CDR3 length equals 16 residues. The V segment lost 5 bases and the J segment 2 bases; nucleotides outside the gene matches: 5. Germline V gene data show CDR1 as SGHKS and CDR2 as YYEKEE (reference sequence). CDR3 coding DNA: TGTGCCAGCAGTTACCGACTAGCGGGAAACACCGGGGAGCTGTTTTTT. Its protein is CASSYRLAGNTGELFF.

The genes are TRBV6-2 or TRBV6-3 and TRBJ2-6; 7 bases match TRBD1. CDR1 and CDR2 (germline): MNHEY, SVGEGT. The CDR3 is made up of 17 amino acids. Trimming cost V 7 bases and J 0 bases; bases outside gene matches: 9. The CDR3 DNA is TGTGCCAGCACCCTAACAGGGGCCCACTCTGGGGCCAACGTCCTGACTTTC. It codes for CASTLTGAHSGANVLTF.

This clonotype was counted between two and nine times. The chain is built from TRBV9 and TRBJ2-3, with D unclear. The CDR3 contains 16 residues. The germline V gene has CDR1 SGDLS and CDR2 YYNGEE. The V end lost 0 bases, the J end lost 5 bases, and 16 bases lay between the germline ends. Written as DNA, the CDR3 is TGTGCCAGCAGCGTAGCCCCTACAGTTTCTCAAGATACGCAGTATTTT. Its translation is CASSVAPTVSQDTQYF.

The rearrangement links TRBV6-5 to TRBJ2-2, with 7 bases identical to TRBD2. This CDR3 comprises 16 residues. V was pared by 6 bases and J by 5 bases, with 12 bases of the junction left unmatched. Looked up from germline, CDR1 is MNHEY and CDR2 is SVGAGI. The CDR3 DNA is TGTGCCAGCAGCATAGGCACTAGCGCTGGGACCGGGGAGCTGTTTTTT. Translating gives CASSIGTSAGTGELFF.

There are a few counts of this clonotype. This rearrangement joins TRBV6-2 or TRBV6-3 to TRBJ2-1, with 13 bases that match TRBD2. J lost 7 bases, V lost 3 bases, and 6 bases had no gene match. The CDR3 runs 16 residues. Germline V gives CDR1 MNHEY, CDR2 SVGEGT. CDR3 coding DNA: TGTGCCAGCAGTTATCCCGGACTAGCGGGAGCGAATGAGCAGTTCTTC. It translates to CASSYPGLAGANEQFF.

The chain uses TRBV4-1 and TRBJ2-4, with D unresolved. V was cut by 3 bases and J by 0 bases, with 9 bases left in between. The V gene's germline CDR1 is MGHRA and CDR2 YSYEKL. The CDR3 runs to 15 residues. The CDR3 spells CASSHKTLAKNIQYF. The CDR3 nucleotides are TGCGCCAGCAGCCATAAAACCCTAGCCAAAAACATTCAGTACTTC.

This clonotype has a handful of counts. The rearrangement uses TRBV7-2 and TRBJ2-5; 8 bases are shared with TRBD1. Germline V CDR1 and CDR2: SGHTA, FQGNSA. V was clipped by 5 bases and J by 4 bases; unmatched bases: 6. The CDR3 runs 14 residues. CDR3 sequence reads: CASSHGTGRETQYF. The DNA of the CDR3 is TGTGCCAGCAGCCATGGGACAGGACGAGAGACCCAGTACTTC. The whole variable domain, remainder taken from reference TRBV7-2 and TRBJ2-5, is GAGVSQSPSNKVTEKGKDVELRCDPISGHTALYWYRQSLGQGLEFLIYFQGNSAPDKSGLPSDRFSAERTGGSVSTLTIQRTQQEDSAVYLCASSHGTGRETQYFGPGTRLLVL.

The rearrangement links TRBV9 to TRBJ1-2; D perhaps matches TRBD1 (6 bases). V lost 3 bases and J 3 bases, leaving 12 bases between the germline ends. Germline V gives CDR1 SGDLS, CDR2 YYNGEE. The CDR3 is made up of 14 amino acids. CDR3 DNA: TGTGCCAGCAGCGCCACGACAGGCGACTATGGCTACACCTTC. It yields the protein CASSATTGDYGYTF.

In its sample, this clonotype was seen a few times. This rearrangement joins TRBV5-5 to TRBJ2-5; tentatively, D is TRBD1 (6 bases). Germline CDR1 and CDR2: SGHKS and YYEKEE (reference sequence). The CDR3 totals 15 residues. V lost 6 bases, J lost 4 bases, and 19 bases lay in between. The CDR3 DNA follows: TGTGCCAGCACCACGGACAGCCCCGTCGGAGAGACCCAGTACTTC. It yields the protein CASTTDSPVGETQYF.

With regard to this clonotype: The junction departs from the called germline gene at one end, perhaps through a read error. V is TRBV29-1 and J is TRBJ2-1; 7 positions match TRBD2. Germline values: CDR1 SQVTM, CDR2 ANQGSEA. The CDR3 is made up of 12 amino acids. DNA of the CDR3: TGCAGCGTTCTTAGCGGGTACAATAAGCAGTTCTTC. Translating it yields CSVLSGYNKQFF.

On this clonotype itself: A read error may be the cause here, since a much bigger clone is one base away. This chain connects TRBV7-2 to TRBJ2-7, with no clear D. This CDR3 contains 14 residues. CDR1 and CDR2 (germline): SGHTA, FQGNSA. Trimming removed 5 bases at V and 3 bases at J, with 14 bases between. CDR3 residues: CASSLRGTDYEQYF. The CDR3 DNA follows: TGTGCCAGCAGCCTTAGAGGCACGGACTACGAGCAGTACTTC.

Details on this clonotype: This may stem from a read error, because a much larger clone lies one nucleotide away. The chain joins TRBV29-1 to TRBJ2-3; a possible D gene is TRBD2 (6 bases). There are 14 residues in the CDR3. Germline V gene lookup returns CDR1 SQVTM and CDR2 ANQGSEA. CDR3 loop: CSVTGLENTGTQYF. CDR3 coding DNA: TGCAGCGTCACGGGACTCGAGAACACAGGTACGCAGTATTTT.

This chain uses TRBV12-3 or TRBV12-4 with TRBJ2-5; D gene unclear. The CDR3 covers 14 residues. Trimming left V 1 base short and J 7 bases short, with 13 bases between. The CDR3 bases are TGTGCCAGCAGTTTAGGTGGGCAGGTGCGGACCCAGTACTTC. This encodes CASSLGGQVRTQYF.

This clonotype has only a few counts. The chain is built from TRBV5-1 and TRBJ2-4; a weak D match, TRBD2 (7 bases). The tail of the sequence fits TRBJ2-7 better, so the J call may be wrong. Germline assignment: CDR1 SGHRS and CDR2 YFSETQ. The CDR3 has 13 residues. In DNA form, the CDR3 reads TGCGCCAGCAGCGCGGGGGCCCCCTACGAGCAGTACTTC. Amino acids: CASSAGAPYEQYF.

This clonotype has only a few counts. The rearrangement joins TRBV20-1 to TRBJ2-7, with 9 positions matching TRBD1. This CDR3 comprises 16 residues. V lost 8 bases to trimming and J lost 7 bases; unmatched junction nucleotides: 21. Germline values: CDR1 DFQATT, CDR2 SNEGSKA (reference sequence). The CDR3 loop reads CSTTQTRQGVRNEQYF. In DNA, the CDR3 is TGCAGTACAACTCAAACCCGACAGGGGGTGAGGAATGAGCAGTACTTC.

The V gene is TRBV29-1, the J gene TRBJ2-1, with TRBD2 matching 13 bases. The CDR3 covers 14 residues. Trimming removed 7 bases from V and 6 bases from J; junction bases left unmatched: 6. Looked up from germline, CDR1 is SQVTM and CDR2 is ANQGSEA. CDR3 sequence reads: CSARTSGSGNEQFF. Written as DNA, the CDR3 is TGCAGCGCCCGGACTAGCGGGAGCGGCAATGAGCAGTTCTTC.

This sequence joins TRBV9 and TRBJ2-1; TRBD2 matches 7 bases. The junction had 10 bases not matched to a gene; V was cut back by 0 bases and J by 10 bases. CDR1 and CDR2 (germline): SGDLS, YYNGEE. The CDR3 has 15 amino acids. The CDR3 here is CASSVGLAATGEQFF. For the CDR3, the DNA is TGTGCCAGCAGCGTAGGCCTAGCGGCCACGGGAGAGCAGTTCTTC. Together with reference TRBV9 and TRBJ2-1, the CDR3 gives the full variable domain: DSGVTQTPKHLITATGQRVTLRCSPRSGDLSVYWYQQSLDQGLQFLIQYYNGEERAKGNILERFSAQQFPDLHSELNLSSLELGDSALYFCASSVGLAATGEQFFGPGTRLTVL.

This clonotype appeared a few times. The rearrangement joins TRBV20-1 to TRBJ2-5; 8 nucleotides match TRBD1. V lost 0 bases, J lost 6 bases, and 6 bases stayed unmatched. Germline V gene lookup returns CDR1 DFQATT and CDR2 SNEGSKA (reference sequence). The CDR3 is made up of 14 amino acids. CDR3 in amino acids: CSARDWQGAQTQYF. The CDR3 nucleotides are TGCAGTGCTAGAGATTGGCAGGGGGCACAGACCCAGTACTTC.

This clonotype was detected ten times or more. An end of the junction differs from the germline gene, which may be a read error. This chain joins TRBV18 and TRBJ2-5; D not resolved. The CDR3 has 12 amino acids. Germline V lookup: CDR1 KGHSH, CDR2 LQKENI. The CDR3 DNA follows: TGCGCCAGCAGCCCCACCCAAGAGACCCAGTACTTC. Translated, it gives CASSPTQETQYF.

This clonotype turned up a few times. The chain recombines TRBV6-2 or TRBV6-3 with TRBJ2-5; D is ambiguous. CDR3 length: 14 residues. The V end was cut by 2 bases, the J end by 5 bases, with 12 bases between. Germline loops: CDR1 MNHEY, CDR2 SVGEGT. CDR3 sequence (DNA): TGTGCCAGCAGTTACGTGAACAAGTTGGAGACCCAGTACTTC. The encoded protein is CASSYVNKLETQYF.

The CDR3 nucleotides are TGTGCCAGCAGCCCTAGGGGTCTCACAGATACGCAGTATTTT. It codes for CASSPRGLTDTQYF. The chain links TRBV3-1 to TRBJ2-3; tentative D call: TRBD1 (5 bases). CDR1 and CDR2 (germline): LGHDT, YNNKEL (reference sequence). The CDR3 runs to 14 residues. The V and J ends lost 4 bases and 2 bases respectively, with 10 bases between them.

The chain carries TRBV7-2 and TRBJ1-1; TRBD1 agrees at 10 bases. Germline CDR1 SGHTA, CDR2 FQGNSA. J lost 0 bases, V lost 4 bases, and 8 bases had no gene match. CDR3 length: 17 residues. CDR3 region: CASSSGTGVSMNTEAFF. CDR3 nucleotides: TGTGCCAGCAGCTCCGGGACAGGGGTTTCCATGAACACTGAAGCTTTCTTT.

This clonotype has more than one count but fewer than ten. The chain has TRBV20-1 and TRBJ2-1, with 11 bases that match TRBD2. Germline trimming cut 5 bases from V and 0 bases from J; bases unmatched to any gene: 15. CDR1 and CDR2 from the germline V gene are DFQATT and SNEGSKA (reference sequence). The CDR3 runs to 19 residues. The CDR3 coding sequence is TGCAGTGCTGGGCGGACTAGCGGGCTCACCTTTAACTCCTACAATGAGCAGTTCTTC. This sequence encodes CSAGRTSGLTFNSYNEQFF.

This chain joins TRBV12-5 and TRBJ2-5, with TRBD2 matching over 14 bases. Germline assignment: CDR1 LGHNT and CDR2 FRNRAP. With V trimmed by 2 bases and J by 11 bases, 10 bases remained unmatched. CDR3 size: 16 residues. This chain's CDR3 is CASGLMGTSGSGEQYF. The CDR3 region has the DNA TGTGCTAGTGGTTTGATGGGGACTAGCGGGAGTGGAGAGCAGTACTTC.